This T cell receptor beta chain was found in a study of blood T cell repertoires in COVID-19. For the study at large: Material from acute and convalescent COVID-19 was sourced from the United States, Italy and Spain. T cells, B-cell-depleted T cells, or PBMCs provided the cDNA or gDNA that served as material.

This clone was seen just once. Original handling: Using reference gene primer amplification, nucleated cell counts were estimated. This table comes from immunoSEQ multiplex PCR, and its TCRdb copy is limited to in-frame clones, with some not included. D and trimming were read from the DNA, whereas the V and J calls and clone size are those reported in that table. The sample lists 160,000 or so clones, approximately 88% seen once, with approximately 4.1% in the top ten. The CDR3 is 15 amino acids. Germline V CDR1 and CDR2: SGHTA, FQGNSA. J gave up 9 bases and V 3 bases, and 8 bases lay outside the gene matches.

This TCR was recovered from a woman in her sixties who had recovered from COVID-19. V gene TRBV7-2 combines with J gene TRBJ2-1; 10 positions match TRBD2. Specimen: peripheral blood. The CDR3 sequence is CASSFQAGGRAEQFF. The CDR3 DNA sequence: TGTGCCAGCAGCTTTCAAGCGGGGGGGCGGGCTGAGCAGTTCTTC.